This T cell receptor (beta chain) was obtained from a study of cytomegalovirus exposure and HLA in healthy donors (dated 2017 in TCRdb). At the level of the whole study: An earlier analysis of approximately 640 of the donors reported 250 to 300 Gb of sequence data and around 110 million unique TCR beta sequences from some 180 million T cells. Along with the roughly 700-subject first cohort, a separate validation cohort of around 110 different subjects was used. In an earlier analysis of several hundred of the donors, high-throughput TCR beta sequencing was used to judge whether each TCR beta V gene segment behaved as functional or pseudogenic. Donor age, sex, ethnicity and CMV serostatus were collected together with the repertoire data. Among around 400 genotyped donors of the cohort, an average of around 220,000 unique TCR beta nucleotide sequences was sequenced per donor, of which approximately 18% were non-productive. A later genetic analysis used genome-wide SNP genotypes for about 55% of the 666 donors, treating that subset as a discovery cohort. Both class I and class II loci were covered by HLA typing, at four-digit resolution. Every repertoire in the discovery cohort had been generated on one and the same sequencing platform. The genetic ancestry cluster associated with self-reported Caucasian donors included about four fifths of the 398 genotyped donors. An early release covering roughly 640 HLA-typed donors comprised 300 to 350 gigabases of sequencing data and around 80 million unique TCR sequences. In the later analysis, no new phenotypic data were used to find candidate immune exposures; instead, reliance was placed on TCR beta sequences and their occurrence across donors. To predict cytomegalovirus infection status, the study brought together high-throughput TCR immunosequencing, statistical association of individual TCRs with disease status, and machine learning. The study aimed to test whether signatures of past pathogen exposure could be identified by cataloging public T cell receptors. A later analysis re-examined previously published TCR beta repertoires from just over 650 donors and added high-resolution HLA genotyping to investigate patterns of TCR occurrence. The number of typed donors differed by locus: about 620-640 for A, B, C, DRB1 and DQB1; 522 for DQA1; approximately 600 for DPA1; and some 470 for DPB1. Using immunosequencing, the study profiled T cell repertoires from 666 subjects and related those repertoires to cytomegalovirus serostatus. Roughly five DR-DQ haplotypes were handled as single units for association and clustering because linkage in the cohort was strong. Broader findings and caveats from the paper: A total of 150 to 200 TCR beta chains were listed by the study as associated with cytomegalovirus. According to a later analysis, most CMV-associated TCR beta chains appeared to be HLA-restricted, and the HLA associations seemed to be driven largely by CMV exposure. In a later genetic analysis, a missense DCLRE1C variant was associated with V-gene and J-gene trimming of TCR beta chains, and the association was replicated in an independent cohort. Only TCR beta chains were sequenced in this cohort, and the absence of alpha or paired-chain data limited detectable features. Three of the identified cytomegalovirus-associated TCR beta chains were confirmed in vitro to be specific for cytomegalovirus antigens. Presence/absence analyses assumed roughly uniform sequencing depth across donors, an assumption that may not hold. A later analysis found that HLA-associated TCR beta chains were more clonally expanded and had lower generation probabilities than equally common non-associated chains. The classifier was reported to diagnose cytomegalovirus status with high specificity and sensitivity in both the original and validation cohorts. The only immune exposure information available for the cohort was CMV serostatus. A further reported finding was that TCR beta sequences accurately predicted the HLA-A and HLA-B alleles for most subjects in the first cohort. A later analysis reported that several top co-occurrence clusters appeared linked to parvovirus B19, influenza, CMV and Epstein-Barr virus. The 87-base-pair reads could not distinguish some IMGT-functional V segments, including TRBV6-2 and TRBV6-3, so those segments were excluded. Broadly in line with IMGT annotations, most TCR beta V segments showed up in productive rearrangements about 87% or about 30% of the time in an earlier analysis of several hundred of the donors. When HLA alleles, especially DR and DQ, strongly co-occurred, TCR associations were difficult to assign to individual alleles. A later analysis associated 16,951 TCR beta sequences with specific HLA alleles at a false discovery rate of 0.05. A cluster of highly shared sequence variants was judged likely to represent a technical artifact of the sequencing pipeline. Compared with the roughly 600-donor mean, donors in an Asian-associated ancestry cluster had fewer N-insertions in productive TCRs, according to a later genetic analysis. The authors suggested that the approach could potentially be generalized to other disease states and immunological phenotypes. In a later analysis, the rate of TCR association differed among HLA loci, with DRB1 alleles having the most associated TCRs and HLA-C alleles having the fewest. While some public TCRs were present in many individuals, most TCR sequences turned up only very rarely across donors. Because counts were too low, about 18 rarely observed V segments, including chromosome 9 orphons, were excluded from the earlier analysis of about 500 of the donors. Because HLA typing was unavailable for some donors at each locus, only the typed subset was used in association tests. Linkage disequilibrium might explain the correlated functional status among segregating V segments, but an unknown experimental factor could not be ruled out.

On this clone: The target of this receptor is not known. Within one base of it there is no much larger clone, and no base qualities were kept.

The CDR3 sequence holds 13 residues, the cysteine and phenylalanine included. Kept here is only the CDR3 DNA, which spans 39 bases and is read in frame from base 1. The V and J ends are trimmed by 6 bases and 0 bases, leaving 6 bases between them. CDR1 and CDR2, per the germline V gene, are KGHSY and FQNENV. Library preparation employed the immunoSEQ multiplex PCR assay. A mixture of 60 forward primers for TCR Vbeta segments and 13 reverse primers for TCR Jbeta segments was used in the multiplex PCR. The CDR3 region of rearranged TCR beta genes was amplified from genomic DNA by a multiplex PCR assay. Amplified TCR beta libraries were sequenced as 87-base-pair reads on the Illumina HiSeq System. In the source study's methods: A later analysis counted around 72 million unique TCR beta chains across the 700 or so repertoires, and approximately 11 million of these chains were shared by at least two donors. To remove PCR and sequencing errors, raw reads were error-corrected and collapsed into unique sequences using a nearest-neighbor algorithm that merged closely related sequences. Alignment of CDR3 sequences to IMGT reference sequences was used to assign V, D and J gene segments. For a sequence to be retained, a match of at least six nucleotides was required to both a V gene segment and a J gene segment. Rearrangements were called productive when the CDR3 lacked stop codons and stayed in frame with V and J; all others were non-productive. Following IMGT convention, CDR3 was defined as the stretch from the second conserved V-encoded cysteine up to the conserved J-encoded phenylalanine. The earlier analysis of 500 to 600 of the donors excluded sequences that lacked an unambiguous match to a single V gene segment. An earlier analysis of a few hundred of the donors called V segments functional above 56.7% productive rearrangements and segregating when the between-donor standard deviation exceeded 5%. A statistical classification framework was developed to diagnose cytomegalovirus status using the catalog of TCR beta chain sequences. V and J gene assignment, in a later analysis, came from comparing TCR nucleotide sequences with IMGT/GENE-DB human TR gene sequences. Using the TCRdist pipeline, a later analysis assigned CDR3 sequences along with most-parsimonious VDJ recombination scenarios. A later analysis defined each TCR beta chain by its CDR3 amino acid sequence plus V-gene family, and excluded reads lacking a unique V-gene family. In a later analysis, 450 to 600 highly shared, low-generation-probability nucleotide sequences were removed to address suspected cross-contamination and a sequencing artifact. For each public chain, a later analysis derived a clonal expansion index from normalized ranks of inferred template counts within each repertoire. Generation probabilities in a later analysis came from a VDJ recombination model fitted to out-of-frame rearrangements, and those results were checked against IGoR. Hypergeometric tests were used in a later analysis to score TCR-TCR, TCR-HLA and TCR-CMV co-occurrence, with a repertoire-size bias correction applied to the TCR pairs. False discovery rates were estimated in a later analysis by permuting HLA or CMV assignments 20 times. A later analysis grouped co-occurring TCRs with DBSCAN, adding TCRdist sequence similarity when clustering within HLA-allele-positive subsets. Co-occurrence clustering excluded repertoires with fewer than 30,000 or more than 120,000 public chains, plus five with anomalous nucleotide sharing. The table comes from immuneACCESS by way of TCRdb, which keeps in-frame sequences with V and J called. Part of the clones is missing from these tables; in studies checked, under half for an unresolved V gene and the rest for unknown reasons. That table gives V, J and clone size, and the DNA gave D and trimming. The sample table records over 150,000 clones; approximately 90% of these occur just once. The ten largest account for about 0.9% of the sample.

The cohort was made up of roughly 670 healthy bone marrow donors. At the time of sampling, all cohort members were nominally healthy, though unrecorded immune exposures were likely present. The donor was CMV seronegative and belonged to the group of under 400 seronegative cohort members. Every donor gave a peripheral blood sample, and the peripheral blood mononuclear cells from that sample were used for TCR beta sequencing. Genomic DNA was extracted from the blood cell samples with the Qiagen DNeasy Blood Extraction Kit. The TCR comes from a woman aged 25 to 39 in good health and CMV-seronegative. Specimen: PBMCs. The V gene is TRBV16 and the J gene is TRBJ1-5; the D gene is not confidently resolved. The DNA sequence reads TGTGCCAGCAGGAGGCATAGCAATCAGCCCCAGCATTTT. Translated, it gives CASRRHSNQPQHF.